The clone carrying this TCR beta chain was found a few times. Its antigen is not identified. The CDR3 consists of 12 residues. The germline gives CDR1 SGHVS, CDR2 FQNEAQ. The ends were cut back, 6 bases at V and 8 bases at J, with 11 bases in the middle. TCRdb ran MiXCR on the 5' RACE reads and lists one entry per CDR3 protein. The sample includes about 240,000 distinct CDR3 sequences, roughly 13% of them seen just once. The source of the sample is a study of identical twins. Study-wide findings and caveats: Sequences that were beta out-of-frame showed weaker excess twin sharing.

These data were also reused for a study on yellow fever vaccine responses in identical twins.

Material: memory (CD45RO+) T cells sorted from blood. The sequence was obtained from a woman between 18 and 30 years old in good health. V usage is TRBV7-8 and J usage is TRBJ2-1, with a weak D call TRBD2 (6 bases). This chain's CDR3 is CASRAGHYEQFF. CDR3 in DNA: TGTGCCAGCAGAGCGGGTCATTATGAGCAGTTCTTC.